These T cell receptor beta chains were read from a single sample in a study of blood T cell repertoires in COVID-19. Here immunoSEQ multiplex PCR was the method, and the copy in TCRdb shows in-frame clones only, minus some. The table records about 240,000 clones, roughly 80% of them present only once. Material for sequencing was peripheral blood. All receptors derive from a woman aged 55-69 years with active or convalescent COVID-19. Each CDR3 is given with its conserved first and last residue. D genes are given only for firm matches. A clone size is listed for some rows: how often the clone was seen (once, few, many), or a class if it is expanded.

.	.	TRBV6-5	TRBJ1-2	TGTGCCAGCAGACGGGAGGGCCCCCGGGGCTATGGCTACACCTTC	CASRREGPRGYGYTF
.	.	TRBV2	TRBJ2-1	TGTGCCAGCAGTGAGGAGGGGCAGGCCTACAATGAGCAGTTCTTC	CASSEEGQAYNEQFF
.	TRBD1	TRBV5-4	TRBJ1-2	TGTGCCAGCAGCTTGGCTCAGGGGGTTGGCTACACCTTC	CASSLAQGVGYTF
.	.	TRBV6-1	TRBJ1-6	TGTGCCAGCAGTGATTTGTTCGGGAGTAGGTCATGGATTAATAATTCACCCCTCCACTTT	CASSDLFGSRSWINNSPLHF
.	TRBD1	TRBV6-1	TRBJ2-5	TGTGCCAGCAGTGAAGCGGGACAGGAGACCCAGTACTTC	CASSEAGQETQYF
.	TRBD1	TRBV19	TRBJ2-3	TGTGCCAGTGCCTTTTCCGGGACAGGGGTGCCAGATACGCAGTATTTT	CASAFSGTGVPDTQYF
.	.	TRBV5-4	TRBJ1-4	TGTGCCAGCAGCTTGCGTGGCCAAGATGAAAAACTGTTTTTT	CASSLRGQDEKLFF
.	TRBD1	TRBV7-2	TRBJ1-6	TGTGCCAGCACCGCGGGACAGGGGGAGGCTTCACCCCTCCACTTT	CASTAGQGEASPLHF
.	TRBD1	TRBV29-1	TRBJ1-2	TGCAGCGCCCTACCGGGGGACAGACAAGGCTACACCTTC	CSALPGDRQGYTF
.	TRBD1	TRBV19	TRBJ1-5	TGTGCCAGCACCAGGTGGGGACAGCAGCATTTT	CASTRWGQQHF
few	.	TRBV30	TRBJ1-5	TGTGCCTGGGCACAGGGCCGAGACAATCAGCCCCAGCATTTT	CAWAQGRDNQPQHF
.	.	TRBV10-3	TRBJ1-1	TGTGCCATCAGCTTACAGGGAACTGAAGCTTTCTTT	CAISLQGTEAFF
few	TRBD1	TRBV5-8	TRBJ1-4	TGTGCCAGCAGCCGCGGGACAGGGGGAAGCGAAAAACTGTTTTTT	CASSRGTGGSEKLFF
.	TRBD2	TRBV7-2	TRBJ2-7	TGTGCCAGCAGCTTTAGCGGGGGACCCTACGAGCAGTACTTC	CASSFSGGPYEQYF
.	TRBD1	TRBV6-4	TRBJ2-7	TGTGCCAGCAGTGCCCTTCCGGGACAGGGGGCAGGGGAGCAGTACTTC	CASSALPGQGAGEQYF
.	TRBD1	TRBV5-1	TRBJ1-1	TGCGCCAGCAGCCGGACACTTCGGGACAGGGAAGAAGCTTTCTTT	CASSRTLRDREEAFF
.	TRBD2	TRBV6-5	TRBJ2-3	TGTGCCAGCAGTTCCGCCGGGACTAGCGGGGAGGCTACGCAGTATTTT	CASSSAGTSGEATQYF
.	TRBD1	TRBV5-1	TRBJ2-2	TGCGCCAGCAGCTTTTCAGGGGGCTTGGACACCGGGGAGCTGTTTTTT	CASSFSGGLDTGELFF
.	.	TRBV7-3	TRBJ2-6	TGTGCCAGCAGCCCCCACGGGGACTCTGGGGCCAACGTCCTGACTTTC	CASSPHGDSGANVLTF
.	.	TRBV2	TRBJ2-2	TGTGCCAGCAGTCCCCAGGGCCTCCCCGGGGAGCTGTTTTTT	CASSPQGLPGELFF
.	TRBD1	TRBV18	TRBJ1-2	TGTGCCAGCTCCGCGACAGGGGGGGACCCTAACTATGGCTACACCTTC	CASSATGGDPNYGYTF
.	.	TRBV18	TRBJ1-4	TGTGCCAGCTCACCGGCGGCAAGGAATGAAAAACTGTTTTTT	CASSPAARNEKLFF
.	TRBD2	TRBV6-5	TRBJ2-4	TGTGCCAGCAGTTACTCGACTAGCGGGGCGGACATTCAGTACTTC	CASSYSTSGADIQYF
.	TRBD2	TRBV9	TRBJ2-3	TGTGCCAGCAGCGCCGGGACTAGCGGGGGGGATACGCAGTATTTT	CASSAGTSGGDTQYF
.	TRBD1	TRBV29-1	TRBJ1-2	TGCAGCGCAGGGACAGGGGGAGGGTATGGCTACACCTTC	CSAGTGGGYGYTF
.	.	TRBV29-1	TRBJ2-3	TGCAGCGTTTCTTTAGCTAGCACAGATACGCAGTATTTT	CSVSLASTDTQYF
.	.	TRBV11-3	TRBJ1-1	TGTGCCAGCAGCTTATTGGATACAGGGAACACTGAAGCTTTCTTT	CASSLLDTGNTEAFF
.	TRBD1	TRBV7-3	TRBJ2-3	TGTGCCAGCAGCCCCGACGGGACAGTCAAGCAGTATTTT	CASSPDGTVKQYF
.	.	TRBV15	TRBJ1-2	TGTGCCACCACCCCAGGGTGGGCAAACTATGGCTACACCTTC	CATTPGWANYGYTF
.	TRBD1	TRBV9	TRBJ1-3	TGTGCCAGCAGCGTAGGCGGGACAGACACCTCTGGAAACACCATATATTTT	CASSVGGTDTSGNTIYF
.	.	TRBV7-8	TRBJ2-1	TGTGCCAGCACCCATTCCTGGGCGGGAACGACCTACAATGAGCAGTTCTTC	CASTHSWAGTTYNEQFF
.	.	TRBV3-1/TRBV3-2	TRBJ1-2	TGTGCCAGCAGCCAAGCCAGGGAACAGGGTGGAACCTTC	CASSQAREQGGTF
.	.	TRBV3-1/TRBV3-2	TRBJ2-3	TGTGCCAGCAGCCTCCTCTCCGGGGGGCGCTTCACAGATACGCAGTATTTT	CASSLLSGGRFTDTQYF